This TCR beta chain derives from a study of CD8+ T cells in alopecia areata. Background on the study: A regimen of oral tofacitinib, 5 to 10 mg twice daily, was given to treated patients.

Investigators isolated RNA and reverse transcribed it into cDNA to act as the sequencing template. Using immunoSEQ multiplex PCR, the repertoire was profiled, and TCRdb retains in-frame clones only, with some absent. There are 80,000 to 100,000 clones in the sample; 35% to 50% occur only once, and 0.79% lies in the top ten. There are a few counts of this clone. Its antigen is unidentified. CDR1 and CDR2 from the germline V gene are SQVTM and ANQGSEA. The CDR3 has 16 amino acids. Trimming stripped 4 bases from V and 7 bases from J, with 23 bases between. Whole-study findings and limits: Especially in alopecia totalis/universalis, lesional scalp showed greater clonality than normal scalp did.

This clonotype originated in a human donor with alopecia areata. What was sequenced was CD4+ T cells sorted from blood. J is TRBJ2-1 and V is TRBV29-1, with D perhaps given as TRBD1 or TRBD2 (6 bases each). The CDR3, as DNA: TGCAGCGTTGCCCCAACTTCTGGGGGGCGACCAAATGAGCAGTTCTTC. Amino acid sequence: CSVAPTSGGRPNEQFF.